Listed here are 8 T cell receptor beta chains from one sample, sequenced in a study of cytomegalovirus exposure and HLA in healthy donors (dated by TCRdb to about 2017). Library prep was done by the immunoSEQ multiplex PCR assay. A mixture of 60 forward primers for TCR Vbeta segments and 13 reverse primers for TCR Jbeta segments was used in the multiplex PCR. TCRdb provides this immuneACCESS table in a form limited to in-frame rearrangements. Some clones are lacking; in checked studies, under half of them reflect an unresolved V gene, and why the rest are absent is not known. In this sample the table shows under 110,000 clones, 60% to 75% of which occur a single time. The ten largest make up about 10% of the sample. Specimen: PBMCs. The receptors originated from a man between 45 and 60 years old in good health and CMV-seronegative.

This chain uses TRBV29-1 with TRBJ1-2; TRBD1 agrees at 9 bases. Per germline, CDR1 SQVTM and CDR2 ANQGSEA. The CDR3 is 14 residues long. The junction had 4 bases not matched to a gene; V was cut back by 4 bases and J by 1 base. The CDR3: CSVGGQGFNYGYTF. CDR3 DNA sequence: TGCAGCGTTGGGGGACAGGGCTTTAACTATGGCTACACCTTC.

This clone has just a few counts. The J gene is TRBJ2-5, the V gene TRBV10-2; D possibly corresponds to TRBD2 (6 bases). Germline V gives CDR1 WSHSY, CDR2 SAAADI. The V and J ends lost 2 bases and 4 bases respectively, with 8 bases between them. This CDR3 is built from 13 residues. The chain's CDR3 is CASSEPGRETQYF. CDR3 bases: TGCGCCAGCAGTGAGCCCGGGAGAGAGACCCAGTACTTC.

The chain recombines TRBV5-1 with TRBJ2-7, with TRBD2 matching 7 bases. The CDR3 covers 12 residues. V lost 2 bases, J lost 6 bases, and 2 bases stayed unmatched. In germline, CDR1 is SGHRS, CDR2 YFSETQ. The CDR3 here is CASSLTGGEQYF. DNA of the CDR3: TGCGCCAGCAGCTTAACGGGAGGCGAGCAGTACTTC.

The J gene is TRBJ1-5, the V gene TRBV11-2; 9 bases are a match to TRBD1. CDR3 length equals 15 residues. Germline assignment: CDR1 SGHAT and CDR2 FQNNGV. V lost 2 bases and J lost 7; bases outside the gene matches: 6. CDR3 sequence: CASSLSTGTGQPQHF. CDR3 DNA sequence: TGTGCCAGCAGCTTAAGTACCGGGACAGGGCAGCCCCAGCATTTT.

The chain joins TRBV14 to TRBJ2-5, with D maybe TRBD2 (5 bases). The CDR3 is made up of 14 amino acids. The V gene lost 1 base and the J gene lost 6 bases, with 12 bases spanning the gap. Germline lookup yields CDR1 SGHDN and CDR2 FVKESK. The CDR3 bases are TGTGCCAGCAGCCAAGGGACTTTTTATAAGACCCAGTACTTC. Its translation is CASSQGTFYKTQYF.

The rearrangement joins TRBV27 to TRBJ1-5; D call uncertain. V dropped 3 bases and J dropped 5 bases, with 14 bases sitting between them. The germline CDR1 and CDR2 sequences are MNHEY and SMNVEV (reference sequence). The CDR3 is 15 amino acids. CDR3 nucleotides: TGTGCCAGCAGTTTGGCCGGGAAAGGCCATCAGCCCCAGCATTTT. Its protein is CASSLAGKGHQPQHF.

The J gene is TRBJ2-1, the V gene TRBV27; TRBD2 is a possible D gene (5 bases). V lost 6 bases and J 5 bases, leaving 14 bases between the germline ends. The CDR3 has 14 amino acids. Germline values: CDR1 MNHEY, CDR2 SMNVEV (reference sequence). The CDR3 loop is CASSPLRDHNEQFF. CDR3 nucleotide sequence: TGTGCCAGCAGCCCCCTCCGGGATCACAATGAGCAGTTCTTC.

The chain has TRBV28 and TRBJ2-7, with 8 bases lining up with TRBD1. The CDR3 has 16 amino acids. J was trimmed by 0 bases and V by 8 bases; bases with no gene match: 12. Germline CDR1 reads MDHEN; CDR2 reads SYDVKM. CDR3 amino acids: CASGSTGAPISYEQYF. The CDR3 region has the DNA TGTGCCAGCGGCTCGACAGGGGCGCCCATCTCCTACGAGCAGTACTTC.